These 26 T cell receptor beta chains share one sample of origin, sequenced in a study of molecular identifiers for immune sequencing clone quantification listed by TCRdb under 2018. The receptor library was made with PCR. Instrument used: Illumina HiSeq 4000. TCRdb itself trimmed the public reads at Q25 with fastp, ran MiXCR and retained productive beta chains. Identical CDR3 protein sequences are pooled into one entry, listed with their most common genes and DNA. This sample lists around 70,000 distinct CDR3 sequences; roughly 20% were detected once. Under 2% of the sample belongs to the ten largest clones. Sequencing input: naive CD8+ T cells from blood, with Jurkat cell RNA spiked in. The cell subset or site tag for this specimen amounts to: FACS-sorted CD8+CD4-CCR7+CD45RA+ naive T cells. These TCRs come from a human donor in good health. Some libraries in this study had Jurkat cell RNA spiked in.

This clonotype has only a few counts. V usage is TRBV11-3 and J usage is TRBJ2-7, with a tentative D call TRBD2 (5 bases). The CDR3 is 15 amino acids. V was cut by 0 bases and J by 4 bases, with 13 bases left in between. Germline V gives CDR1 SGHNT, CDR2 YENEEA. The DNA of the CDR3 is TGTGCCAGCAGCTTAGATCGAGGGTTAGGGTACGAGCAGTACTTC. This gives the protein CASSLDRGLGYEQYF.

This clonotype was seen only a few times. The V call is TRBV11-3, the J call TRBJ2-1, with 13 bases that match TRBD2. J lost 3 bases, V lost 1 base, and 6 bases had no gene match. Germline CDR1 is SGHNT and CDR2 is YENEEA. CDR3 length: 18 amino acids. CDR3 nucleotides: TGTGCCAGCAGCTTAGGACTAGCGGGAGGTAGTATCTACAATGAGCAGTTCTTC. Protein product: CASSLGLAGGSIYNEQFF.

The sample holds many counts of this clonotype. The chain links TRBV7-2 to TRBJ2-3, with 8 bases fitting TRBD1. V was clipped by 4 bases and J by 3 bases; unmatched bases: 9. The length of the CDR3 is 16 residues. Germline V CDR1 and CDR2: SGHTA, FQGNSA. CDR3 DNA sequence: TGTGCCAGCAGCTCAAAAGACAGGGGTTTTACAGATACGCAGTATTTT. Translating gives CASSSKDRGFTDTQYF.

This clonotype was recorded many times. CDR3 nucleotides: TGTGCCAGCAGCTCGCCTGACCAGGGAATCGAGACCCAGTACTTC. Encoded protein: CASSSPDQGIETQYF. The chain links TRBV7-9 to TRBJ2-5; possibly TRBD1 for D (5 bases). This CDR3 is 15 amino acids long. V lost 4 bases, J lost 5 bases, and 17 bases lay in between. Germline loops: CDR1 SEHNR, CDR2 FQNEAQ (reference sequence).

This clonotype was observed at least ten times. This sequence joins TRBV30 and TRBJ2-1; possible D gene TRBD1, 5 bases. Deletions cut 3 bases from V and 9 bases from J, with 15 bases between. Germline CDR1 is GTSNPN and CDR2 is SVGIG (reference sequence). The CDR3 length is 13 residues. The CDR3 DNA reads as TGTGCCTGGAGGGGGCTTGGGAAACCTGAGCAGTTCTTC. This encodes CAWRGLGKPEQFF.

This clonotype was recorded at least ten times. As DNA, the CDR3 is TGTGCCAGCAGGCGACAGGGCACTGAAGCTTTCTTT. This translates into CASRRQGTEAFF. This chain links TRBV6-5 with TRBJ1-1, with 7 bases identical to TRBD1. The J segment lost 4 bases and the V segment lost 6 bases, leaving 2 bases of the junction unmatched. CDR3 length equals 12 residues. CDR1 and CDR2 from the germline V gene are MNHEY and SVGAGI.

This clonotype appeared many times. The chain is built from TRBV6-5 and TRBJ2-3; 10 bases agree with TRBD2. This CDR3 comprises 16 residues. The V gene end was trimmed by 5 bases and the J gene end by 3 bases; junction bases not matched to a gene: 8. CDR1 and CDR2 from the germline V gene are MNHEY and SVGAGI. CDR3 in DNA: TGTGCCAGCAGTAAGCTGGGGACTAGCGAAACAGATACGCAGTATTTT. As protein: CASSKLGTSETDTQYF.

This clonotype has only a few counts. Just one base apart from a much larger clone, this may be a read error. J is TRBJ2-1 and V is TRBV4-2; 7 bases map to TRBD2. CDR1 is LGHNA and CDR2 is YNFKEQ in the germline V gene. CDR3 length equals 15 residues. For the CDR3, the DNA is TGTGCCAGCAGCCAAGCTCATTACACGGGAGCCGGGGGGATCTTC. Translation gives CASSQAHYTGAGGIF.

This clonotype was observed a single time. A much larger clone sits a single nucleotide away, making a read error possible. CDR3: CSARALMTSGSLSYNEQFF. As DNA, the CDR3 is TGCAGTGCTAGAGCTCTTATGACTAGCGGGAGCCTTTCCTACAATGAGCAGTTCTTC. The chain links TRBV20-1 to TRBJ2-1; TRBD2 agrees at 12 bases. V lost 1 base to trimming and J lost 1 base; unmatched junction nucleotides: 11. This CDR3 is 19 amino acids long. Germline loops: CDR1 DFQATT, CDR2 SNEGSKA (reference sequence).

This clonotype has at least ten counts. This chain joins TRBV14 and TRBJ1-2; a possible D gene is TRBD1 (5 bases). Germline CDR1 is SGHDN and CDR2 is FVKESK. CDR3 length: 17 amino acids. Trimming pared 3 bases from V and 4 bases from J, leaving 21 bases between. DNA of the CDR3: TGTGCCAGCAGCCACCGAGAGGGGCGACCTCCACCCTATGGCTACACCTTC. Its translation is CASSHREGRPPPYGYTF. Looking up the rest from reference TRBV14 and TRBJ1-2 gives the full variable domain: EAGVTQFPSHSVIEKGQTVTLRCDPISGHDNLYWYRRVMGKEIKFLLHFVKESKQDESGMPNNRFLAERTGGTYSTLKVQPAELEDSGVYFCASSHREGRPPPYGYTFGSGTRLTVV.

The chain recombines TRBV19 with TRBJ1-1; the D is unclear. The CDR3 extends over 13 amino acids. CDR1 LNHDA and CDR2 SQIVND come from the germline V gene (reference sequence). V lost 7 bases and J 4 bases, leaving 13 bases between the germline ends. The CDR3 bases are TGTGCCAGTACAAAGGGAGCGGGCACTGAAGCTTTCTTT. The encoded protein is CASTKGAGTEAFF. Full variable domain (missing parts from reference TRBV19 and TRBJ1-1): DGGITQSPKYLFRKEGQNVTLSCEQNLNHDAMYWYRQDPGQGLRLIYYSQIVNDFQKGDIAEGYSVSREKKESFPLTVTSAQKNPTAFYLCASTKGAGTEAFFGQGTRLTVV.

This clonotype was seen repeatedly, ten times or more. The chain is built from TRBV7-3 and TRBJ2-1, with 8 positions matching TRBD2. Germline-derived CDR1 and CDR2 are SGHTA and FQGTGA. The CDR3 loop spans 14 amino acids. V lost 3 bases, J lost 6 bases, and 4 bases stayed unmatched. CDR3 nucleotide sequence: TGTGCCAGCAGCTTGGCGGGAGGACTCAATGAGCAGTTCTTC. It yields the protein CASSLAGGLNEQFF.

This clonotype appeared many times. V gene TRBV10-2 combines with J gene TRBJ1-2; D remains unclear. Germline V lookup: CDR1 WSHSY, CDR2 SAAADI. The CDR3 is 15 residues long. V was pared by 2 bases and J by 4 bases, with 14 bases between. The CDR3 bases are TGCGCCAGCAGTGAGCACCTACTACTGGGCTATGGCTACACCTTC. Amino acids: CASSEHLLLGYGYTF.

The table lists this clonotype with a few counts. This chain links TRBV28 with TRBJ2-1; TRBD1 agrees at 9 bases. Unmatched junction bases numbered 14, after V lost 8 bases and J lost 6 bases. This CDR3 has 16 amino acids. CDR1 is MDHEN, CDR2 SYDVKM, per germline. CDR3 sequence (DNA): TGTGCCAGCGAGAACGTCCGGGACAGGGTTTTCAATGAGCAGTTCTTC. It specifies CASENVRDRVFNEQFF. The full variable domain, with the rest looked up from reference TRBV28 and TRBJ2-1, is DVKVTQSSRYLVKRTGEKVFLECVQDMDHENMFWYRQDPGLGLRLIYFSYDVKMKEKGDIPEGYSVSREKKERFSLILESASTNQTSMYLCASENVRDRVFNEQFFGPGTRLTVL.

Notes on this clonotype: A read error is possible here, since a much larger clone lies one base away. The J gene is TRBJ2-5, the V gene TRBV27; D not resolved. The CDR3 covers 12 residues. Germline CDR1 and CDR2: MNHEY and SMNVEV (reference sequence). CDR3 protein: CASSLRGETQCF. In DNA form, the CDR3 reads TGTGCCAGCAGTTTAAGAGGAGAGACCCAGTGCTTC.

Regarding this clonotype: A much larger clone sits a single nucleotide away, making a read error possible. This chain links TRBV27 with TRBJ2-3, with D unclear. Germline assignment: CDR1 MNHEY and CDR2 SMNVEV (reference sequence). The CDR3 contains 12 residues. Between the trimmed V and J ends, which lost 2 bases and 8 bases, there was a span of 8 bases. The CDR3 here is CASSLGWGTQYF. In DNA form, the CDR3 reads TGTGCCAGCAGTTTAGGTTGGGGTACGCAGTATTTT.

Many counts were recorded for this clonotype. The chain recombines TRBV15 with TRBJ2-3, with TRBD1 identical over 7 bases. The CDR3 extends over 18 amino acids. V gave up 5 bases and J gave up 0 bases; unmatched junction bases: 14. Germline V gives CDR1 LNHNV, CDR2 YYDKDF (reference sequence). As DNA, the CDR3 is TGTGCCACCAGCGATTTAGAGTTAAGGGACAGAAGCACAGATACGCAGTATTTT. As protein: CATSDLELRDRSTDTQYF.

Details on this clonotype: This may be a read error: a much more frequent sequence differs by one nucleotide. The chain combines TRBV28 with TRBJ1-4, with 8 bases identical to TRBD1. Germline V gene lookup returns CDR1 MDHEN and CDR2 SYDVKM. This CDR3 region has 15 residues. The CDR3: CATALETGDHEKLLF. The CDR3 coding sequence is TGTGCCACGGCCCTGGAGACAGGGGATCATGAAAAACTGTTATTT.

In its sample, this clonotype was seen a few times. One end of the junction fails to match germline, which may point to a read error. The rearrangement joins TRBV4-1 to TRBJ2-7; D is possibly TRBD2 (5 bases). CDR3 length equals 15 residues. From germline, CDR1 is MGHRA and CDR2 YSYEKL. The CDR3 spells CASSQDREGRGEQCF. For the CDR3, the DNA is TGCGCCAGCAGCCAAGACCGAGAGGGCCGTGGTGAGCAGTGCTTC.

This clonotype has a count of ten or more. This rearrangement joins TRBV15 to TRBJ1-1; TRBD1 might be the D (5 bases). V was trimmed by 1 base and J by 4 bases, leaving 13 bases between them. This CDR3 spans 15 amino acids. Germline V gives CDR1 LNHNV, CDR2 YYDKDF (reference sequence). The CDR3 coding sequence is TGTGCCACCAGCAGAGTCGGGGGAAAGGGCACTGAAGCTTTCTTT. The encoded protein is CATSRVGGKGTEAFF.

This clonotype was seen at least ten times. The chain is built from TRBV29-1 and TRBJ2-1; 8 bases line up with TRBD2. The germline CDR1 and CDR2 sequences are SQVTM and ANQGSEA. This CDR3 has 15 residues. The junction had 13 bases not matched to a gene; V was cut back by 6 bases and J by 6 bases. This chain's CDR3 is CSVYYSGSMSNEQFF. The CDR3 region has the DNA TGCAGCGTCTATTACAGCGGGAGTATGTCCAATGAGCAGTTCTTC.

This clonotype was detected many times. V and J are TRBV4-2 and TRBJ2-3, with 10 positions matching TRBD2. V shed 0 bases, J shed 4 bases, and the junction held 7 bases outside the gene matches. This CDR3 contains 17 residues. The germline gives CDR1 LGHNA, CDR2 YNFKEQ. The CDR3 bases are TGTGCCAGCAGCCAAGATCCTCTAGCGGGAGAGGCAGATACGCAGTATTTT. Its protein product is CASSQDPLAGEADTQYF.

Of note for this clonotype: A read error may be the cause here, since a much bigger clone is one base away. The chain employs TRBV2 and TRBJ2-1; no firm D call. In germline, CDR1 is SNHLY, CDR2 FYNNEI. This CDR3 has 16 residues. V lost 2 bases, J lost 5 bases, and 16 bases lay in between. The CDR3 sequence is CASSEHQGLAHNEQFF. In DNA, the CDR3 is TGTGCCAGCAGTGAACATCAAGGGTTAGCCCACAATGAGCAGTTCTTC.

Notes on this clonotype: A clone one base away is much larger, so this may be a read error. The gene calls are TRBV7-9 and TRBJ2-5; D may be TRBD2 (6 bases). The CDR3 length is 14 residues. Germline CDR1 SEHNR, CDR2 FQNEAQ (reference sequence). The CDR3 sequence is CASGLAAGQETQYF. CDR3 nucleotides: TGTGCCAGCGGCTTAGCGGCGGGGCAAGAGACCCAGTACTTC.

The sample holds a few counts of this clonotype. The rearrangement links TRBV2 to TRBJ2-2, with 8 bases aligning to TRBD1. The V and J ends lost 8 bases and 4 bases, in that order; junction bases with no gene match: 9. The CDR3 is made up of 15 amino acids. Germline-derived CDR1 and CDR2 are SNHLY and FYNNEI. CDR3 in DNA: TGTGCCAGCCTTTCGACAGGGGCACGCACCGGGGAGCTGTTTTTT. It is translated as CASLSTGARTGELFF.

This clonotype was seen ten or more times. V gene TRBV10-2 combines with J gene TRBJ1-2, with D possibly matching TRBD1 (5 bases). This CDR3 region has 13 residues. Trimming pared 3 bases from V and 6 bases from J, leaving 11 bases between. Germline assignment: CDR1 WSHSY and CDR2 SAAADI. CDR3 residues: CASSETGGDGYTF. The CDR3 nucleotides read TGCGCCAGCAGTGAAACGGGAGGGGATGGCTACACCTTC.